The rows below give T cell receptor beta chains drawn from one sample of a study of T cell responses to AZD1222 COVID-19 vaccine. Profiled with immunoSEQ multiplex PCR; TCRdb holds only in-frame clones, not every one. The sample has roughly 120,000 clones, about 91% seen once. This specimen consisted of peripheral blood, obtained on day 0 of AZD1222 vaccination. These TCRs come from an adult in good health. Both conserved end residues are part of each CDR3. The D gene is left open where the match is weak. A clone size is listed for some rows: how often the clone was seen (once, few, many), or a class if it is expanded.

len	d_gene	v_gene	j_gene	abundance	CDR3nt	CDR3aa
13	TRBD1	TRBV7-9	TRBJ1-2	NA	TGTGCCAGCACCCCTGGGACAGGGGAGGGCTACACCTTC	CASTPGTGEGYTF
14	NA	TRBV3-1/TRBV3-2	TRBJ1-3	NA	TGTGCCAGCAGCCAAGATCCGGGAGGAAACACCATATATTTT	CASSQDPGGNTIYF
15	NA	TRBV5-4	TRBJ1-6	NA	TGTGCCAGCAGCGGGGAGGGACGGGGCCATAGGACCCTCCACTTT	CASSGEGRGHRTLHF
14	NA	TRBV6-5	TRBJ1-6	few	TGTGCCAGCAATCCCCAGGGAGTTAATTCACCCCTCCACTTT	CASNPQGVNSPLHF
13	NA	TRBV4-2	TRBJ2-7	NA	TGTGCCAGCAGCCAAGACAGCGACTACGAGCAGTACTTC	CASSQDSDYEQYF
17	NA	TRBV7-2	TRBJ1-2	NA	TGTGCCAGCAGCTTAGTAGCCTCCAACACAGGGTCCGATGGCTACACCTTC	CASSLVASNTGSDGYTF
13	NA	TRBV25-1	TRBJ2-7	NA	TGTGCCAGCAGTGCCTCGGGACCTCTAAAGCAGTACTTC	CASSASGPLKQYF
12	NA	TRBV19	TRBJ1-2	NA	TGTGCCAGTAGGAATTCCAGGTCGGGCTACACCTTC	CASRNSRSGYTF
18	TRBD2	TRBV7-8	TRBJ2-1	NA	TGTGCCAGCAGCCTAGGAGGGCTAGCGGAGAGCTCCTACAATGAGCAGTTCTTC	CASSLGGLAESSYNEQFF
17	NA	TRBV9	TRBJ2-5	NA	TGTGCCAGCAGCGTAGGCGGACAGATCACAGGCGAAGAGACCCAGTACTTC	CASSVGGQITGEETQYF
13	NA	TRBV5-1	TRBJ2-3	NA	TGCGCCAGCAGCTTGGCCCCGACCGGGACGCAGTATTTT	CASSLAPTGTQYF
18	TRBD2	TRBV7-2	TRBJ2-7	NA	TGTGCCAGCAGCCCCCGGACTAGCGGGGGGTCGAGCTCCTACGAGCAGTACTTC	CASSPRTSGGSSSYEQYF
12	NA	TRBV29-1	TRBJ2-7	NA	TGCAGCGTTCTCGCGATGACATACGAGCAGTACTTC	CSVLAMTYEQYF
16	NA	TRBV6-7	TRBJ2-7	NA	TGTGCCAGCAGTTACTCGAAGTGGCAGGAGAACTACGAGCAGTACTTC	CASSYSKWQENYEQYF
14	NA	TRBV6-2/TRBV6-3	TRBJ1-1	NA	TGTGCCAGCAGTAAACTGCAGGGTAACTCTGAAGCTTTCTTT	CASSKLQGNSEAFF
15	NA	TRBV5-1	TRBJ1-4	NA	TGCGCCAGCAGCCTCACAGGGCCAACTAATGAAAAACTGTTTTTT	CASSLTGPTNEKLFF
19	TRBD2	TRBV3-1/TRBV3-2	TRBJ2-5	NA	TGTGCCAGCAGCCAAGACAGTACTAGCGGGGGGGCCTCCCAAGAGACCCAGTACTTC	CASSQDSTSGGASQETQYF
15	TRBD2	TRBV19	TRBJ2-3	once	TGTGCCAGTACCCCCCGACTAGCGCGCACAGATACGCAGTATTTT	CASTPRLARTDTQYF
14	NA	TRBV6-6	TRBJ2-5	NA	TGTGCCAGCAGTTACTTTGGCGGGGGCGAGACCCAGTACTTC	CASSYFGGGETQYF
13	TRBD1	TRBV14	TRBJ1-2	NA	TGTGCCAGCAGCCAAGGGGACAGGGCTGGCTACACCTTC	CASSQGDRAGYTF
14	NA	TRBV2	TRBJ2-2	NA	TGTGCCAGCACAGAACTGGGGGGTCCCGGGGAGCTGTTTTTT	CASTELGGPGELFF
15	NA	TRBV4-3	TRBJ2-7	NA	TGCGCCAGCAGCCAAGCCTACAGGGGGGGGTACGAGCAGTACTTC	CASSQAYRGGYEQYF
12	NA	TRBV20-1	TRBJ2-1	NA	TGCAGTGCTAGTTCCCTTTCCGGTGAGCAGTTCTTC	CSASSLSGEQFF
13	TRBD1	TRBV19	TRBJ1-2	NA	TGTGCCAGTAGTAGGGAACAGGGGTATGGCTACACCTTC	CASSREQGYGYTF
13	NA	TRBV15	TRBJ1-5	NA	TGTGCCACCACCGGGTACGGCAATCAGCCCCAGCATTTT	CATTGYGNQPQHF
14	TRBD1	TRBV5-1	TRBJ1-3	NA	TGCGCCAGCAGCAACGGACAGGGTGGAAACACCATATATTTT	CASSNGQGGNTIYF
15	TRBD1	TRBV6-5	TRBJ1-3	NA	TGTGCCAGCACCAGACAGGGTGGCTTTGGAAACACCATATATTTT	CASTRQGGFGNTIYF
16	NA	TRBV13	TRBJ1-1	NA	TGTGCCAGCAGCTTATTACCTACTGCGCTGAACACTGAAGCTTTCTTT	CASSLLPTALNTEAFF
16	TRBD2	TRBV5-1	TRBJ2-5	NA	TGCGCCAGCAGCCAGGCCCGCGGGGGGACCCAAGAGACCCAGTACTTC	CASSQARGGTQETQYF
17	TRBD2	TRBV10-3	TRBJ2-2	NA	TGTGCCATCAGTGAGCGTGCCGGGGGGACCAACACCGGGGAGCTGTTTTTT	CAISERAGGTNTGELFF
13	NA	TRBV2	TRBJ2-1	once	TGTGCCAGCACCCAGTCACAGTACAATGAGCAGTTCTTC	CASTQSQYNEQFF
20	TRBD2	TRBV7-7	TRBJ2-7	NA	TGTGCCAGCAGCTCCTCTAGACAGTCCGGGACTAGCGGATCCTCCTACGAGCAGTACTTC	CASSSSRQSGTSGSSYEQYF
14	NA	TRBV18	TRBJ1-6	few	TGTGCCAGCTCACCACCGCGGGGAAATTCACCCCTCCACTTT	CASSPPRGNSPLHF
14	NA	TRBV15	TRBJ1-3	NA	TGTGCCACCAGCTCCGATTACTCTGGAAACACCATATATTTT	CATSSDYSGNTIYF
13	NA	TRBV6-5	TRBJ1-2	few	TGTGCCAGCAGTATGGACGGAAACTATGGCTACACCTTC	CASSMDGNYGYTF
15	TRBD1	TRBV19	TRBJ2-7	few	TGTGCCAGTAGTAGGACAGGGGTAAATACCTACGAGCAGTACTTC	CASSRTGVNTYEQYF
14	NA	TRBV6-2/TRBV6-3	TRBJ2-7	NA	TGTGCCAGCAGTTACCGAGGGTCCCCCTACGAGCAGTACTTC	CASSYRGSPYEQYF
11	NA	TRBV28	TRBJ1-1	NA	TGTGCCAGCAGTTTGTGGACTGAAGCTTTCTTT	CASSLWTEAFF
14	NA	TRBV4-3	TRBJ1-1	NA	TGCGCCAGCAGCCAAGCAGGGGAGGAATGGCCGGCTTTCTTT	CASSQAGEEWPAFF
15	NA	TRBV19	TRBJ1-5	NA	TGTGCCAGTAGTATAGGTACAGAATCTAATCAGCCCCAGCATTTT	CASSIGTESNQPQHF
15	NA	TRBV6-5	TRBJ2-7	NA	TGTGCCAGCAGGGCACCAGGGGCCGTTGGGGCCGAGCAGTACTTC	CASRAPGAVGAEQYF
13	NA	TRBV7-9	TRBJ1-1	NA	TGTGCCAGCACCTCCCAGGCGAACACTGAAGCTTTCTTT	CASTSQANTEAFF
14	NA	TRBV7-2	TRBJ1-4	NA	TGTGCCAGCAGCATAGGAGGTTTTCGGGAAAAACTGTTTTTT	CASSIGGFREKLFF
13	NA	TRBV6-5	TRBJ2-2	NA	TGTGCCAGCAGTCCCGGGCTGGCCGGGGAGCTGTTTTTT	CASSPGLAGELFF
14	NA	TRBV6-5	TRBJ1-3	NA	TGTGCCAGCAGATTGGGGGGCTCTGGAAACACCATATATTTT	CASRLGGSGNTIYF
12	NA	TRBV6-2/TRBV6-3	TRBJ2-5	NA	TGTGCCAGCAGCTCTCCGGGGGAGACCCAGTACTTC	CASSSPGETQYF
14	TRBD1	TRBV7-9	TRBJ1-2	NA	TGTGCCAGCAGCTCGACAGGGGCGGACTATGGCTACACCTTC	CASSSTGADYGYTF
15	NA	TRBV11-1	TRBJ2-3	NA	TGTGCCAGCGGCCCGACAGGAACTAGCACAGATACGCAGTATTTT	CASGPTGTSTDTQYF
11	NA	TRBV12-3/TRBV12-4	TRBJ1-1	few	TGTGCCACCAGAAGAGGGGCCTTGGCTTTCTTT	CATRRGALAFF
12	NA	TRBV6-2/TRBV6-3	TRBJ2-7	NA	TGTGCCAGCAGTAGACAGTTCTACGAGCAGTACTTC	CASSRQFYEQYF
11	NA	TRBV7-2	TRBJ1-1	NA	TGTGCCAGCAGCTTAGACACTGAAGCTTTCTTT	CASSLDTEAFF